The 23 T cell receptor beta chains presented below share a single source sample, sequenced in a study of blood T cell repertoires in COVID-19. The method was immunoSEQ multiplex PCR; TCRdb's version includes in-frame clones alone and lacks a portion of them. There are under 250,000 clones in the sample; under 90% occur only once, and roughly 6% lies in the top ten. Sequencing input: peripheral blood. Receptor source: a man between 60 and 70 years old who had recovered from COVID-19.

The chain links TRBV6-2 or TRBV6-3 to TRBJ2-7, with 8 bases aligning to TRBD1. The CDR3 consists of 15 residues. From germline, CDR1 is MNHEY and CDR2 SVGEGT. Trimming took 1 base from V and 5 from J; bases not matched to a gene: 7. In DNA form, the CDR3 reads TGTGCCAGCAGTTACTTGGACAGGGAATATGACGAGCAGTACTTC. Translation: CASSYLDREYDEQYF.

Note on this clone: The sample has other DNA sequences that encode this CDR3 too. The rearrangement joins TRBV2 to TRBJ2-3; D uncertain. CDR3 length: 11 residues. The germline CDR1 and CDR2 sequences are SNHLY and FYNNEI. V shed 8 bases and J shed 6 bases, with 9 bases lying between them. The CDR3 DNA is TGTGCCAGCTCCCCATTGGATACGCAGTATTTT. Translated: CASSPLDTQYF. Using reference TRBV2 and TRBJ2-3 for the parts outside the CDR3, the full variable domain is EPEVTQTPSHQVTQMGQEVILRCVPISNHLYFYWYRQILGQKVEFLVSFYNNEISEKSEIFDDQFSVERPDGSNFTLKIRSTKLEDSAMYFCASSPLDTQYFGPGTRLTVL.

The chain combines TRBV11-2 with TRBJ1-1; D is possibly TRBD1 (5 bases). The CDR3 runs to 15 residues. Germline V gene data show CDR1 as SGHAT and CDR2 as FQNNGV. With 8 bases removed from V and 1 base from J, the gap between germline ends came to 17 bases. The CDR3 DNA sequence: TGTGCCAGCTCGCGGGGTAGGGGATGGAACACTGAAGCTTTCTTT. As protein: CASSRGRGWNTEAFF.

The V call is TRBV18, the J call TRBJ1-1, with D maybe TRBD1 (6 bases). This CDR3 region has 13 residues. The ends were cut back, 6 bases at V and 2 bases at J, with 10 bases in the middle. CDR1 is KGHSH, CDR2 LQKENI, per germline. The CDR3 here is CASSTGLNTEAFF. In DNA, the CDR3 is TGTGCCAGCTCGACAGGCTTAAACACTGAAGCTTTCTTT.

This clone showed up just a few times. A read error may produce the germline difference seen at one junction end. The chain has TRBV4-3 and TRBJ1-4; D is unclear. Germline V gives CDR1 LGHNA, CDR2 YSLEER. The CDR3 has 15 amino acids. CDR3 region: CASSQYPERDEKMFF. The CDR3 DNA reads TGCGCCAGCAGCCAATATCCAGAGCGGGATGAAAAAATGTTTTTT.

The rearrangement joins TRBV3-1 (or the pseudogene TRBV3-2) to TRBJ2-5; D may be TRBD2 (6 bases). This CDR3 spans 14 amino acids. CDR1 LGHDT and CDR2 YNNKEL come from the germline V gene (reference sequence). V lost 4 bases to trimming and J lost 5 bases, with 14 bases between them. The CDR3 nucleotides read TGTGCCAGCAGCCCCGCCGCGGGGCGGGAGACCCAGTACTTC. Translating it yields CASSPAAGRETQYF.

The gene calls are TRBV7-9 and TRBJ2-7; the match to TRBD1 covers 7 bases. This CDR3 comprises 14 residues. Germline V gene lookup returns CDR1 SEHNR and CDR2 FQNEAQ (reference sequence). The ends lost 1 base at V and 4 bases at J; junction bases unmatched: 4. The DNA for the CDR3 is TGTGCCAGCAGCTTAGTCGAGGGGGCATACGAGCAGTACTTC. Translated: CASSLVEGAYEQYF.

This clone was detected a few times. The chain is built from TRBV5-8 and TRBJ2-1; D possibly corresponds to TRBD1 (9 bases). Trimming removed 1 base from V and 6 bases from J, with 20 bases in between. CDR3 length equals 17 residues. Germline V gene data show CDR1 as SGHTS and CDR2 as YDEGEE. CDR3 residues: CASSLRQGGLGGNEQFF. The DNA of the CDR3 is TGTGCCAGCAGCTTGCGACAGGGGGGACTAGGGGGCAATGAGCAGTTCTTC.

The chain employs TRBV9 and TRBJ2-2; 8 bases match TRBD2. CDR1 SGDLS and CDR2 YYNGEE come from the germline V gene. Trimming took 3 bases from V and 1 from J; bases not matched to a gene: 5. The CDR3 extends over 16 amino acids. CDR3 DNA sequence: TGTGCCAGCAGCGCTCGGCTAGCGGGGAACACCGGGGAGCTGTTTTTT. Its translation is CASSARLAGNTGELFF. Full variable domain (missing parts from reference TRBV9 and TRBJ2-2): DSGVTQTPKHLITATGQRVTLRCSPRSGDLSVYWYQQSLDQGLQFLIQYYNGEERAKGNILERFSAQQFPDLHSELNLSSLELGDSALYFCASSARLAGNTGELFFGEGSRLTVL.

The V and J genes are TRBV19 and TRBJ2-2, with 8 bases matching TRBD2. The germline gives CDR1 LNHDA, CDR2 SQIVND (reference sequence). The trim removed 5 bases at V and 5 bases at J, leaving 10 bases unmatched. CDR3 length equals 16 residues. This CDR3 reads CASSGLAAGETGELFF. CDR3 nucleotides: TGTGCCAGTAGTGGACTAGCCGCGGGTGAGACCGGGGAGCTGTTTTTT. Drawing the rest from reference TRBV19 and TRBJ2-2, the complete variable domain is DGGITQSPKYLFRKEGQNVTLSCEQNLNHDAMYWYRQDPGQGLRLIYYSQIVNDFQKGDIAEGYSVSREKKESFPLTVTSAQKNPTAFYLCASSGLAAGETGELFFGEGSRLTVL.

The chain links TRBV19 to TRBJ1-2, with D possibly TRBD1 on 6 matching bases. V lost 9 bases, J lost 4 bases, and 12 bases lay in between. This CDR3 region has 12 residues. Germline CDR1 LNHDA, CDR2 SQIVND (reference sequence). DNA for the CDR3: TGTGCCAGCACAGGGACCTCCTATGGCTACACCTTC. Protein product: CASTGTSYGYTF.

CDR3 loop: CASSLPSGGYNEQFF. CDR3 nucleotide sequence: TGTGCCAGCAGCTTGCCTAGCGGGGGGTACAATGAGCAGTTCTTC. The J gene is TRBJ2-1, the V gene TRBV5-6, with 11 positions matching TRBD2. The junction had 1 base not matched to a gene; V was cut back by 1 base and J by 4 bases. The length of the CDR3 is 15 residues. Germline-derived CDR1 and CDR2 are SGHDT and YYEEEE.

V usage is TRBV5-1 and J usage is TRBJ2-7, with 7 bases aligning to TRBD2. Germline CDR1 and CDR2: SGHRS and YFSETQ. The CDR3 consists of 15 residues. V shed 3 bases, J shed 6 bases, and the junction held 12 bases outside the gene matches. The CDR3 spells CASSSLSGTVTEQYF. In nucleotides, the CDR3 is TGCGCCAGCAGCTCCCTCAGCGGGACTGTTACCGAGCAGTACTTC. The full variable domain, rest sourced from reference TRBV5-1 and TRBJ2-7, is KAGVTQTPRYLIKTRGQQVTLSCSPISGHRSVSWYQQTPGQGLQFLFEYFSETQRNKGNFPGRFSGRQFSNSRSEMNVSTLELGDSALYLCASSSLSGTVTEQYFGPGTRLTVT.

The chain joins TRBV4-2 to TRBJ2-2; D gene unclear. The germline CDR1 and CDR2 sequences are LGHNA and YNFKEQ. This CDR3 has 14 residues. V lost 1 base and J 5 bases, leaving 8 bases between the germline ends. The CDR3 region is CASSQGRRTGELFF. The CDR3 nucleotides read TGTGCCAGCAGCCAAGGGCGCAGGACCGGGGAGCTGTTTTTT.

The V and J genes are TRBV5-1 and TRBJ2-5, with D possibly matching TRBD1 (6 bases). The CDR3 runs to 15 residues. Trimming took 1 base from V and 5 from J, leaving 15 bases between them. The germline CDR1 and CDR2 sequences are SGHRS and YFSETQ. The CDR3 here is CASSLRAGVWETQYF. The DNA for the CDR3 is TGCGCCAGCAGCTTGAGGGCAGGGGTTTGGGAGACCCAGTACTTC.

The CDR3, as DNA: TGTGCCACCAGTTCCTCCGGACAGGGTTACTACGAGCAGTACTTC. Translation gives CATSSSGQGYYEQYF. The rearrangement joins TRBV18 to TRBJ2-7; 8 bases are a match to TRBD1. The CDR3 has 15 amino acids. The junction had 14 bases not matched to a gene; V was cut back by 10 bases and J by 3 bases. From germline, CDR1 is KGHSH and CDR2 LQKENI.

This chain joins TRBV7-2 and TRBJ2-7; 7 nucleotides match TRBD2. The V gene's germline CDR1 is SGHTA and CDR2 FQGNSA. Trimming took 5 bases from V and 6 from J; bases not matched to a gene: 7. This CDR3 is built from 13 residues. The CDR3 DNA follows: TGTGCCAGCAGCCCCAGCTGGGGGGGCGAGCAGTACTTC. It encodes CASSPSWGGEQYF.

The V gene is TRBV5-1, the J gene TRBJ1-1; D call uncertain. Germline V gene data show CDR1 as SGHRS and CDR2 as YFSETQ. V was pared by 2 bases and J by 1 base, with 6 bases between. This CDR3 has 13 amino acids. CDR3: CASSFSPNTEAFF. The CDR3 DNA is TGCGCCAGCAGCTTTTCTCCGAACACTGAAGCTTTCTTT.

This chain links TRBV6-5 with TRBJ2-5; the D is unclear. The CDR3 length is 15 residues. The V end was cut by 0 bases, the J end by 8 bases, with 16 bases between. Germline V lookup: CDR1 MNHEY, CDR2 SVGAGI. CDR3 sequence: CASSYSNLAQGTQYF. The CDR3 nucleotides read TGTGCCAGCAGTTACTCGAACTTAGCCCAAGGTACCCAGTACTTC.

Many counts were recorded for this clone. This chain joins TRBV7-9 and TRBJ2-6; 7 positions agree with TRBD1. V shed 6 bases and J 2 bases; nucleotides not matched to a gene: 1. Per the germline V gene, CDR1 is SEHNR and CDR2 is FQNEAQ (reference sequence). This CDR3 has 14 residues. CDR3 DNA: TGTGCCAGCAGAGGACAGGCTGGGGCCAACGTCCTGACTTTC. This translates into CASRGQAGANVLTF.

The chain has TRBV5-1 and TRBJ2-7; 9 nucleotides align to TRBD2. V lost 7 bases, J lost 5 bases, and 13 bases stayed unmatched. Germline CDR1 is SGHRS and CDR2 is YFSETQ. This CDR3 is built from 15 residues. CDR3 protein: CASGTAGTSFDEQYF. The CDR3, as DNA: TGCGCCAGCGGCACAGCCGGGACTAGCTTCGACGAGCAGTACTTC.

The V call is TRBV5-4, the J call TRBJ2-1; possibly TRBD2 for D (7 bases). V dropped 4 bases and J dropped 2 bases, with 19 bases sitting between them. Per the germline V gene, CDR1 is SGHNT and CDR2 is YYREEE (reference sequence). The CDR3 is 17 residues long. CDR3 DNA: TGTGCCAGCAGCCCCCGTCGGGGGGCGTTTACCTACAATGAGCAGTTCTTC. Protein sequence: CASSPRRGAFTYNEQFF.

There are a few counts of this clone. V and J are TRBV6-2 or TRBV6-3 and TRBJ2-3; the D is unclear. Germline CDR1 and CDR2: MNHEY and SVGEGT. CDR3 length equals 13 residues. V dropped 4 bases and J dropped 4 bases, with 9 bases sitting between them. CDR3: CASSSERPDTQYF. The CDR3 nucleotides are TGTGCCAGCAGTTCTGAGCGACCAGATACGCAGTATTTT.